This TCR beta chain was obtained from a study of immune evolution from preneoplasia to lung adenocarcinoma. Trimming removed 2 bases at V and 5 bases at J, with 7 bases between. This CDR3 contains 13 residues. The V gene's germline CDR1 is SEHNR and CDR2 FQNEAQ (reference sequence). Resections took place in Japan or China from about 2013 to 2017. Comment on this clone: Its antigen is as yet unknown.

General study findings and limits: Top clone share appeared to fall from AAH through AIS, MIA, adenocarcinoma.

Generated by immunoSEQ multiplex PCR, the TCRdb table keeps only in-frame clones and is missing some. Of under 5,500 clones listed, about nine tenths are singletons. The chain combines TRBV7-9 with TRBJ1-5, with D unclear. This receptor was obtained from a person aged 45 to 60 with lung adenocarcinoma. Sequencing was performed on FFPE invasive lung adenocarcinoma tissue. The CDR3 DNA reads as TGTGCCAGCAGCTTACATGGAGATCAGCCCCAGCATTTT. Protein: CASSLHGDQPQHF.